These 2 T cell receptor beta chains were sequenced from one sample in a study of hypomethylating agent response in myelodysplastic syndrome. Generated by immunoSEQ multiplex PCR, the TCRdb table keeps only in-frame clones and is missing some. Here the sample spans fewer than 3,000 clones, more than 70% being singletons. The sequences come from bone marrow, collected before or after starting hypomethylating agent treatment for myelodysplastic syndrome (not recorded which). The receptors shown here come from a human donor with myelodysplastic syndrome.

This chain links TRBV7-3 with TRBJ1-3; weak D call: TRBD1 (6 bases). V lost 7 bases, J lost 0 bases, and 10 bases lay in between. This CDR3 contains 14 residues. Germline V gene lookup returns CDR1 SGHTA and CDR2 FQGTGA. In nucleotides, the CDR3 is TGTGCCAGCAAGGGGACAAACTCTGGAAACACCATATATTTT. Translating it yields CASKGTNSGNTIYF.

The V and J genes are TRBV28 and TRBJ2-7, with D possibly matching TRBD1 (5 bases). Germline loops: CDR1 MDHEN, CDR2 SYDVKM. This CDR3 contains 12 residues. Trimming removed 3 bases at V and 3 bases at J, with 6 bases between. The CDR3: CASSLTVYEQYF. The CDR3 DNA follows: TGTGCCAGCAGTTTGACAGTCTACGAGCAGTACTTC.